Presented here are 15 T cell receptor beta chains from one specimen sequenced in a study of cytomegalovirus exposure and HLA in healthy donors. The PCR made use of 60 Vbeta and 13 Jbeta primers. Clones were sequenced by immunoSEQ multiplex PCR, and TCRdb holds only the in-frame ones, with some missing. The data show tens of thousands of clones, around 81% seen once. Source material: PBMCs. The receptors derive from a male donor in good health and CMV-seropositive.

The rearrangement links TRBV6-1 to TRBJ1-5, with 12 bases identical to TRBD1. The V gene's germline CDR1 is MNHNS and CDR2 SASEGT. The CDR3 is made up of 18 amino acids. Germline trimming cut 4 bases from V and 2 bases from J; bases unmatched to any gene: 9. CDR3 amino acids: CASSGDRGLRGGNQPQHF. The DNA for the CDR3 is TGTGCCAGCAGTGGGGACAGGGGGCTCCGGGGAGGCAATCAGCCCCAGCATTTT.

The V gene is TRBV23-1, the J gene TRBJ1-5; D gene unclear. TRBV23-1 is recorded as an ORF, its role being uncertain. V dropped 9 bases and J dropped 7 bases, with 10 bases sitting between them. This CDR3 spans 11 amino acids. The CDR3 is CASLAEQPQHF. The CDR3 DNA sequence: TGCGCCAGTCTAGCTGAGCAGCCCCAGCATTTT.

This clone has just a few counts. V usage is TRBV4-1 and J usage is TRBJ2-2; 8 bases align to TRBD2. V lost 3 bases and J lost 4; bases outside the gene matches: 7. The germline gives CDR1 MGHRA, CDR2 YSYEKL. This CDR3 has 16 amino acids. DNA for the CDR3: TGCGCCAGCAGCCAGAATAGCGGGATTATCACCGGGGAGCTGTTTTTT. This encodes CASSQNSGIITGELFF.

V and J are TRBV6-5 and TRBJ2-1; 7 nucleotides match TRBD2. The CDR3 contains 14 residues. In germline, CDR1 is MNHEY, CDR2 SVGAGI. The V gene end was trimmed by 4 bases and the J gene end by 2 bases; junction bases not matched to a gene: 2. CDR3 in amino acids: CASSFREAYNEQFF. Written as DNA, the CDR3 is TGTGCCAGCAGTTTCCGGGAGGCCTACAATGAGCAGTTCTTC.

The rearrangement links TRBV18 to TRBJ2-3, with D hard to call. The CDR3 totals 16 residues. V gave up 0 bases and J gave up 0 bases, with 10 bases separating them. Germline CDR1 reads KGHSH; CDR2 reads LQKENI. The DNA of the CDR3 is TGTGCCAGCTCACCACCCCTAGGAACTAGCACAGATACGCAGTATTTT. Its translation: CASSPPLGTSTDTQYF. Variable domain in full (rest from reference TRBV18 and TRBJ2-3): NAGVMQNPRHLVRRRGQEARLRCSPMKGHSHVYWYRQLPEEGLKFMVYLQKENIIDESGMPKERFSAEFPKEGPSILRIQQVVRGDSAAYFCASSPPLGTSTDTQYFGPGTRLTVL.

V usage is TRBV6-4 and J usage is TRBJ2-3; D gene unclear. V was clipped by 4 bases and J by 2 bases, with 7 bases between them. The CDR3 contains 13 residues. Germline-derived CDR1 and CDR2 are MRHNA and SNTAGT. The CDR3 here is CASSASVTDTQYF. The CDR3 nucleotides read TGTGCCAGCAGTGCTAGTGTCACAGATACGCAGTATTTT.

This chain joins TRBV5-1 and TRBJ1-1, with 7 bases lining up with TRBD1. Germline values: CDR1 SGHRS, CDR2 YFSETQ. Unmatched junction bases numbered 8, after V lost 5 bases and J lost 4 bases. CDR3 length equals 14 residues. The CDR3 nucleotides read TGCGCCAGCAGGCAAACAGGGGAGATCACTGAAGCTTTCTTT. Its translation is CASRQTGEITEAFF.

This chain links TRBV2 with TRBJ1-5; 10 nucleotides agree with TRBD1. CDR1 SNHLY and CDR2 FYNNEI come from the germline V gene. V was pared by 6 bases and J by 7 bases, with 15 bases of the junction left unmatched. The CDR3 extends over 17 amino acids. The CDR3 DNA reads as TGTGCCAGCAGGGGGACAGGGGCCTTTGGACAGTGGCAGCCCCAGCATTTT. Its translation is CASRGTGAFGQWQPQHF.

The gene calls are TRBV10-1 and TRBJ1-2; 8 bases fit TRBD1. This CDR3 region has 12 residues. V gave up 7 bases and J gave up 8 bases; unmatched junction bases: 6. CDR1 and CDR2 (germline): WNHNN, SYGVQD (reference sequence). The CDR3, as DNA: TGCGCCAGCACCCAGGGGGCTAACGGCTACACCTTC. It yields the protein CASTQGANGYTF.

The V gene is TRBV5-1, the J gene TRBJ1-2, with D tentatively TRBD1 (5 bases). The CDR3 consists of 12 residues. The germline gives CDR1 SGHRS, CDR2 YFSETQ. Trimming left V 7 bases short and J 8 bases short, with 15 bases between. The CDR3 loop reads CASGGSSVGYTF. In nucleotides, the CDR3 is TGCGCCAGCGGGGGGTCTTCCGTCGGCTACACCTTC.

This clone was recorded only once. This rearrangement joins TRBV9 to TRBJ2-7, with a possible D match to TRBD1 (6 bases). CDR1 is SGDLS and CDR2 is YYNGEE in the germline V gene. V was trimmed by 3 bases and J by 2 bases, leaving 9 bases between them. CDR3 length: 13 amino acids. This CDR3 is CASSADSPYEQYF. Written as DNA, the CDR3 is TGTGCCAGCAGCGCGGACAGCCCCTACGAGCAGTACTTC. Combining the CDR3 with reference TRBV9 and TRBJ2-7 gives the whole variable domain DSGVTQTPKHLITATGQRVTLRCSPRSGDLSVYWYQQSLDQGLQFLIQYYNGEERAKGNILERFSAQQFPDLHSELNLSSLELGDSALYFCASSADSPYEQYFGPGTRLTVT.

The rearrangement links TRBV11-2 to TRBJ1-2; TRBD1 might be the D (6 bases). There are 15 residues in the CDR3. Germline CDR1 reads SGHAT; CDR2 reads FQNNGV. V was pared by 2 bases and J by 7 bases, with 17 bases between. CDR3 DNA: TGTGCCAGCAGCTTACCAGGGGAACAGATTTTTGGCTACACCTTC. Amino acid sequence: CASSLPGEQIFGYTF. The full variable domain, in which reference TRBV11-2 and TRBJ1-2 provide the parts outside the CDR3, is EAGVAQSPRYKIIEKRQSVAFWCNPISGHATLYWYQQILGQGPKLLIQFQNNGVVDDSQLPKDRFSAERLKGVDSTLKIQPAKLEDSAVYLCASSLPGEQIFGYTFGSGTRLTVV.

The genes are TRBV7-6 and TRBJ2-1; 7 positions agree with TRBD2. The germline gives CDR1 SGHVS, CDR2 FNYEAQ. The V and J ends lost 1 base and 2 bases, in that order; junction bases with no gene match: 2. The CDR3 totals 15 residues. CDR3 coding DNA: TGTGCCAGCAGCTTAGGGACTAGACCCTACAATGAGCAGTTCTTC. As protein: CASSLGTRPYNEQFF.

The gene calls are TRBV6-1 and TRBJ1-2; D possibly corresponds to TRBD1 (6 bases). V shed 4 bases and J shed 1 base, with 19 bases lying between them. CDR3 length equals 17 residues. The germline V gene encodes CDR1 MNHNS and CDR2 SASEGT. The DNA for the CDR3 is TGTGCCAGCAGTGCAGGGGCAGGGAGGGATAATAACTATGGCTACACCTTC. This sequence encodes CASSAGAGRDNNYGYTF.

The chain has TRBV5-4 and TRBJ2-1; 7 positions agree with TRBD2. Germline V gene lookup returns CDR1 SGHNT and CDR2 YYREEE (reference sequence). V gave up 2 bases and J gave up 0 bases; unmatched junction bases: 5. This CDR3 has 16 residues. CDR3 bases: TGTGCCAGCAGCTTCGGCGGGGGAAGCTCCTACAATGAGCAGTTCTTC. Protein product: CASSFGGGSSYNEQFF.